The present T cell receptor (beta chain) was sequenced within a study of identical twins. The V end lost 0 bases, the J end lost 4 bases, and 3 bases lay between the germline ends. CDR1 and CDR2 (germline): SGDLS, YYNGEE. This CDR3 comprises 12 residues. TCRdb reprocessed the 5' RACE reads via MiXCR and lists one record per CDR3 protein. The repertoire holds fewer than 900,000 distinct CDR3 sequences, 20% to 25% seen once, with 4.3% in the top ten. This sample was also put to use in a study of T cells expressing NK-cell markers.

The sequenced material came from PBMCs. The sequence derives from a woman between 18 and 30 years old in good health. The genes are TRBV9 and TRBJ2-3, with D unresolved. This CDR3 is CASSVVADTQYF. CDR3 DNA sequence: TGTGCCAGCAGCGTAGTGGCAGATACGCAGTATTTT.